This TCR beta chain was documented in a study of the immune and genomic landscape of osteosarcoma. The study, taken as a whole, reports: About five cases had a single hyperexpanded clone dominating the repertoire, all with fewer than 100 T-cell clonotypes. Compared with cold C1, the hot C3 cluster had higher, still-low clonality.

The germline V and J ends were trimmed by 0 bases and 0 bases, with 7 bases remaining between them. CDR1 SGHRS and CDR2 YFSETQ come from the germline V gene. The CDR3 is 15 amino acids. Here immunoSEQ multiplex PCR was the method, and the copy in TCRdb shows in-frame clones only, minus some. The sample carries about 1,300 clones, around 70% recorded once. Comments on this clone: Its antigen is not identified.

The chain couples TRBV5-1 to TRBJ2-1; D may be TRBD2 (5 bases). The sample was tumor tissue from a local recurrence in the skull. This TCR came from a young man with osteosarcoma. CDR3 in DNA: TGCGCCAGCAGCTTGGGAACTAGCTCCTACAATGAGCAGTTCTTC. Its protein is CASSLGTSSYNEQFF.